This passage covers 12 T cell receptor beta chains from one sample sequenced in a study of blood T cell repertoires in COVID-19. Here immunoSEQ multiplex PCR was the method, and the copy in TCRdb shows in-frame clones only, minus some. The repertoire holds approximately 41,000 clones, with around 90% as singletons. What was sequenced was peripheral blood. The receptors were sampled from a woman of 80 years or more with active COVID-19.

This clone occurred a few times. The chain links TRBV28 to TRBJ1-6; the D is unclear. The V gene's germline CDR1 is MDHEN and CDR2 SYDVKM. V was shortened by 2 bases and J by 16 bases, with 12 bases between the two germline ends. The CDR3 sequence is 12 residues long. CDR3 sequence: CASSLVEGQLHF. CDR3 bases: TGTGCCAGCAGTTTAGTAGAGGGCCAACTCCACTTT.

The chain uses TRBV19 and TRBJ2-2; D may be TRBD2 (5 bases). The germline CDR1 and CDR2 sequences are LNHDA and SQIVND (reference sequence). The CDR3 runs 13 residues. V lost 5 bases and J 8 bases, leaving 12 bases between the germline ends. CDR3 in DNA: TGTGCCAGTAGTCCCCAGGTAGCGGGGGAGCTGTTTTTT. Its translation: CASSPQVAGELFF.

The chain uses TRBV6-6 and TRBJ2-2; TRBD2 matches at 8 bases. CDR1 MNHNY and CDR2 SVGAGI come from the germline V gene (reference sequence). The CDR3 runs 14 residues. The trim removed 4 bases at V and 3 bases at J, leaving 1 base unmatched. Here the CDR3 DNA reads TGTGCCAGCAGTTTGACTAGCGACACCGGGGAGCTGTTTTTT. This sequence encodes CASSLTSDTGELFF.

This clone was recorded a few times. V and J are TRBV28 and TRBJ2-7; D uncertain. The CDR3 consists of 13 residues. Per the germline V gene, CDR1 is MDHEN and CDR2 is SYDVKM. V was shortened by 2 bases and J by 3 bases, with 8 bases between the two germline ends. The CDR3 sequence: CASSLKSYYEQYF. The CDR3 DNA reads TGTGCCAGCAGTTTAAAGTCCTACTACGAGCAGTACTTC.

This sequence joins TRBV20-1 and TRBJ1-2, with D possibly matching TRBD1 (6 bases). CDR1 is DFQATT and CDR2 is SNEGSKA in the germline V gene (reference sequence). This CDR3 region has 14 residues. Trimming removed 3 bases from V and 1 base from J, with 12 bases in between. The CDR3 sequence: CSASRQDLNYGYTF. CDR3 in DNA: TGCAGTGCTAGTCGACAGGACCTTAACTATGGCTACACCTTC.

V usage is TRBV6-5 and J usage is TRBJ1-4; the D gene is possibly TRBD1 (5 bases). The CDR3 totals 15 residues. Trimming removed 5 bases from V and 6 bases from J, with 16 bases in between. Per the germline V gene, CDR1 is MNHEY and CDR2 is SVGAGI. The CDR3 protein is CASSRRQFTHEKLFF. In DNA, the CDR3 is TGTGCCAGCAGTAGGAGACAGTTCACCCATGAAAAACTGTTTTTT.

The chain links TRBV19 to TRBJ1-1; 9 bases agree with TRBD1. CDR1 is LNHDA, CDR2 SQIVND, per germline (reference sequence). Germline trimming cut 1 base from V and 5 bases from J; bases unmatched to any gene: 11. The CDR3 covers 17 residues. CDR3: CASSIGTGGALVTEAFF. CDR3 sequence (DNA): TGTGCCAGTAGTATAGGCACAGGGGGCGCTCTGGTGACTGAAGCTTTCTTT.

The rearrangement links TRBV5-5 to TRBJ1-1; unclear D gene. Trimming pared 4 bases from V and 0 bases from J, leaving 19 bases between. CDR1 and CDR2 (germline): SGHKS, YYEKEE (reference sequence). CDR3 size: 17 residues. The CDR3 here is CASSPRYDLAMNTEAFF. Written as DNA, the CDR3 is TGTGCCAGCAGCCCACGTTACGACCTAGCCATGAACACTGAAGCTTTCTTT.

This sequence joins TRBV3-1 (or the pseudogene TRBV3-2) and TRBJ2-3; TRBD2 aligns across 8 bases. CDR1 is LGHDT, CDR2 YNNKEL, per germline (reference sequence). The CDR3 has 15 amino acids. With 4 bases clipped from V and 3 bases from J, the junction kept 6 bases outside the gene matches. CDR3 DNA sequence: TGTGCCAGCAGCCCGTCCGGACTAGCAACAGATACGCAGTATTTT. Translating it yields CASSPSGLATDTQYF.

The genes are TRBV7-2 and TRBJ1-2, with D uncertain. V gave up 2 bases and J gave up 4 bases, with 5 bases separating them. The CDR3 contains 12 residues. The germline V gene encodes CDR1 SGHTA and CDR2 FQGNSA. The CDR3 sequence is CASSLPSYGYTF. The CDR3 coding sequence is TGTGCCAGCAGCTTACCATCCTATGGCTACACCTTC. Combining the CDR3 with reference TRBV7-2 and TRBJ1-2 gives the whole variable domain GAGVSQSPSNKVTEKGKDVELRCDPISGHTALYWYRQSLGQGLEFLIYFQGNSAPDKSGLPSDRFSAERTGGSVSTLTIQRTQQEDSAVYLCASSLPSYGYTFGSGTRLTVV.

This clone has a single count. This chain links TRBV7-8 with TRBJ1-5; TRBD1 matches 8 bases. This CDR3 has 15 amino acids. With V trimmed by 2 bases and J by 2 bases, 2 bases remained unmatched. Germline V gene sequence: CDR1 SGHVS, CDR2 FQNEAQ. The CDR3 DNA reads TGTGCCAGCAGCTTAATGGGACAGGGCAATCAGCCCCAGCATTTT. It translates to CASSLMGQGNQPQHF.

The chain uses TRBV5-1 and TRBJ2-3; 12 nucleotides agree with TRBD2. The CDR3 runs 17 residues. Germline V gene data show CDR1 as SGHRS and CDR2 as YFSETQ. The ends lost 0 bases at V and 6 bases at J; junction bases unmatched: 8. The CDR3 nucleotides read TGCGCCAGCAGCTTGGGGCTAGCGGGGGGGCCACGGGATACGCAGTATTTT. This codes for CASSLGLAGGPRDTQYF.